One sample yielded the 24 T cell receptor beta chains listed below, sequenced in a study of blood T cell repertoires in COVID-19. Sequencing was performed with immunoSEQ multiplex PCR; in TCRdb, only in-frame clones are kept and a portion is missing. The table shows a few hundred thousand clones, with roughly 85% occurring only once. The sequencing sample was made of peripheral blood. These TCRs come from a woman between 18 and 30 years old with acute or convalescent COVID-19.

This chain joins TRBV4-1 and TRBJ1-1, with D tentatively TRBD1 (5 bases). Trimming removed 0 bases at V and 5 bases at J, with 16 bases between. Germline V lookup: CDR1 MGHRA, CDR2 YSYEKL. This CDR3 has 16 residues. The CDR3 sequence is CASSQEWAGIGTEAFF. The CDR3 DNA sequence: TGCGCCAGCAGCCAAGAGTGGGCAGGGATCGGGACTGAAGCTTTCTTT.

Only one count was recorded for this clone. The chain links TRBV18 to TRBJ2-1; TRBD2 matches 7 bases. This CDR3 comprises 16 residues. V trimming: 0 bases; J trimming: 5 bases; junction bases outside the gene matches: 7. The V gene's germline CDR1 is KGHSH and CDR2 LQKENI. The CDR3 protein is CASSPPIGRIDNEQFF. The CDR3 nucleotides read TGTGCCAGCTCACCACCGATCGGGAGGATCGACAATGAGCAGTTCTTC. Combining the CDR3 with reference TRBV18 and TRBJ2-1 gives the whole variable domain NAGVMQNPRHLVRRRGQEARLRCSPMKGHSHVYWYRQLPEEGLKFMVYLQKENIIDESGMPKERFSAEFPKEGPSILRIQQVVRGDSAAYFCASSPPIGRIDNEQFFGPGTRLTVL.

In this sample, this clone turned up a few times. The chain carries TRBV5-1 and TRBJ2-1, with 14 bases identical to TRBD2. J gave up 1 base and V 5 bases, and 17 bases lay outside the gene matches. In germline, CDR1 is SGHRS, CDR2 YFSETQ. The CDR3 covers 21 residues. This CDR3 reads CASRSLIRTSGRYQSYNEQFF. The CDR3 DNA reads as TGCGCCAGCAGGAGCTTGATTCGGACTAGCGGGAGGTATCAATCCTACAATGAGCAGTTCTTC.

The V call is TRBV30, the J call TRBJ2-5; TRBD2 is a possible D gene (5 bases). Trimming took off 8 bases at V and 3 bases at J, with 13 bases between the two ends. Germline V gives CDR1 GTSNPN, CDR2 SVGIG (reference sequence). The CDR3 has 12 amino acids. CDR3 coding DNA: TGTGCCCGATCGGAGGCAAAAGAGACCCAGTACTTC. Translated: CARSEAKETQYF.

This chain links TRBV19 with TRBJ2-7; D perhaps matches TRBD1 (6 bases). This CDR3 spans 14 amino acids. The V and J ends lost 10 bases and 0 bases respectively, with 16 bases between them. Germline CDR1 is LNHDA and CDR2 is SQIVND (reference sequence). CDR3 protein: CATSRQAASYEQYF. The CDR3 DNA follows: TGTGCCACCAGTCGACAGGCAGCCTCCTACGAGCAGTACTTC. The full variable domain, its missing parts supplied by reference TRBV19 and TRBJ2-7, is DGGITQSPKYLFRKEGQNVTLSCEQNLNHDAMYWYRQDPGQGLRLIYYSQIVNDFQKGDIAEGYSVSREKKESFPLTVTSAQKNPTAFYLCATSRQAASYEQYFGPGTRLTVT.

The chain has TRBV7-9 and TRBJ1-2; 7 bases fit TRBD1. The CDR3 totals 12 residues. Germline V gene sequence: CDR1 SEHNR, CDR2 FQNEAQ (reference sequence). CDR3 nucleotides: TGTGCTACCCGGGACAGCAACTATGGCTACACCTTC. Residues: CATRDSNYGYTF.

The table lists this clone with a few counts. The CDR3 nucleotides are TGTGCCAGCAGCTTAACCCACGGGACAGATGGCGGGGAGCTGTTTTTT. It specifies CASSLTHGTDGGELFF. The rearrangement joins TRBV27 to TRBJ2-2, with 7 bases matching TRBD1. The trim removed 6 bases at V and 7 bases at J, leaving 14 bases unmatched. Looked up from germline, CDR1 is MNHEY and CDR2 is SMNVEV (reference sequence). This CDR3 spans 16 amino acids.

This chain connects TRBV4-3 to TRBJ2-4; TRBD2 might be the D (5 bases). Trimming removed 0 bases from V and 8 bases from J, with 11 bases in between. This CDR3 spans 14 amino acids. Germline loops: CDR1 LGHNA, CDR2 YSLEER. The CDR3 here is CASSQEVMRDIQYF. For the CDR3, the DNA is TGCGCCAGCAGCCAAGAGGTAATGAGGGACATTCAGTACTTC.

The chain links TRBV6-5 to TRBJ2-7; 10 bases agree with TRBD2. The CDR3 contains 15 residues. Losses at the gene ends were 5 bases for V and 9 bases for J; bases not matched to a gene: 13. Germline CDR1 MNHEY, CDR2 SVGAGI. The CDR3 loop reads CASSPAVAGGSGQYF. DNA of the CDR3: TGTGCCAGCAGTCCGGCGGTAGCGGGAGGTTCCGGGCAGTACTTC.

The CDR3 is CASSFVTSGDYEQYF. The CDR3 region has the DNA TGTGCCAGCAGCTTCGTGACTAGCGGGGACTACGAGCAGTACTTC. The chain links TRBV7-9 to TRBJ2-7; 11 bases fit TRBD2. V was clipped by 3 bases and J by 3 bases; unmatched bases: 4. The V gene's germline CDR1 is SEHNR and CDR2 FQNEAQ (reference sequence). The CDR3 contains 15 residues.

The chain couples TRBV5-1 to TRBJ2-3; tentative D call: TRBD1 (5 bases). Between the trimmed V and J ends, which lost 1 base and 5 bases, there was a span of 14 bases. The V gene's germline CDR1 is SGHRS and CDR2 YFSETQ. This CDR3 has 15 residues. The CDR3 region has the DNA TGCGCCAGCAGCTTGAATGTGGGGCGTTTAGATACGCAGTATTTT. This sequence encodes CASSLNVGRLDTQYF.

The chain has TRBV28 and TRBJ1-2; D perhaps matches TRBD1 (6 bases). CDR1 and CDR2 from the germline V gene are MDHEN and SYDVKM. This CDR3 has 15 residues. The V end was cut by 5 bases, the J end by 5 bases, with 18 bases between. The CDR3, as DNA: TGTGCCAGCAGTCGCGGCGCGGGGGCTTGGTATGGCTACACCTTC. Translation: CASSRGAGAWYGYTF.

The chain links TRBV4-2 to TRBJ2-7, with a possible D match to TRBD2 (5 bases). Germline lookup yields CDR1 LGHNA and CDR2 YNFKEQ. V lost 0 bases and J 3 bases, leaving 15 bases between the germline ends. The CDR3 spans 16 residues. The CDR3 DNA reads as TGTGCCAGCAGCCAAGAGAGGGCGGGCCCGAGCTACGAGCAGTACTTC. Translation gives CASSQERAGPSYEQYF.

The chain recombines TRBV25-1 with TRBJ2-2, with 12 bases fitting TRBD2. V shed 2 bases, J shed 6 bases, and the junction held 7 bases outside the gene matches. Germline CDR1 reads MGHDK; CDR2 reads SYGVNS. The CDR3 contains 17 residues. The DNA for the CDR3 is TGTGCCAGCAGTGAACTCGGGCTAGCGGGAGGGCCCGGGGAGCTGTTTTTT. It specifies CASSELGLAGGPGELFF.

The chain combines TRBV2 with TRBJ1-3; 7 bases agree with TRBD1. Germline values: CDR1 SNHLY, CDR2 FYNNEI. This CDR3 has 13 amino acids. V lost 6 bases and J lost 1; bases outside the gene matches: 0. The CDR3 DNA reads TGTGCCAGCAGGGGACAGTCTGGAAACACCATATATTTT. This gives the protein CASRGQSGNTIYF.

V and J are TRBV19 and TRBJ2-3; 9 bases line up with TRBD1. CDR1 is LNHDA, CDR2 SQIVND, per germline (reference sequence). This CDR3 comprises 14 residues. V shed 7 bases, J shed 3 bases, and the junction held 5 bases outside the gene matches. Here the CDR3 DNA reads TGTGCCAGTAAAGGGACAGGGCATACAGATACGCAGTATTTT. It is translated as CASKGTGHTDTQYF.

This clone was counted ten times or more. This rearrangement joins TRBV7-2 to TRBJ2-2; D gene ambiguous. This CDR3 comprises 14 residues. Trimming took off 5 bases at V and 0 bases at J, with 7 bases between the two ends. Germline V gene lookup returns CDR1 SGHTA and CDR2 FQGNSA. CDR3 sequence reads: CASSPFANTGELFF. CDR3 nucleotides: TGTGCCAGCAGCCCCTTCGCGAACACCGGGGAGCTGTTTTTT.

CDR3 residues: CASSPGQGNNEQFF. DNA for the CDR3: TGTGCCAGCAGTCCGGGACAGGGTAACAATGAGCAGTTCTTC. The genes are TRBV27 and TRBJ2-1; TRBD1 matches at 9 bases. Germline assignment: CDR1 MNHEY and CDR2 SMNVEV (reference sequence). CDR3 length equals 14 residues. J was trimmed by 5 bases and V by 5 bases; bases with no gene match: 4.

The CDR3 DNA is TGTGCCTGGAGTCTGGGCTATGAGCAGTTCTTC. Protein product: CAWSLGYEQFF. The chain is built from TRBV30 and TRBJ2-1; D not resolved. The CDR3 contains 11 residues. Trimming removed 2 bases from V and 8 bases from J, with 7 bases in between. Germline V gene sequence: CDR1 GTSNPN, CDR2 SVGIG (reference sequence).

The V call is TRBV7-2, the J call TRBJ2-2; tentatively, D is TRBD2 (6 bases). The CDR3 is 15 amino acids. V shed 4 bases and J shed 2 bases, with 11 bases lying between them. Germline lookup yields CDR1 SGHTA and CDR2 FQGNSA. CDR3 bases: TGTGCCAGCAGCTCCCTGGGACTTAACACCGGGGAGCTGTTTTTT. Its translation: CASSSLGLNTGELFF.

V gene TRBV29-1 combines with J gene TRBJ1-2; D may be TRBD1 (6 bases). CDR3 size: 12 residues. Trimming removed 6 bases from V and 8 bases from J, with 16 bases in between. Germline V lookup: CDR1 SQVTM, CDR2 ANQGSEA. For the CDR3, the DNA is TGCAGCGTCGCCACAGGGCTCGACGGCTACACCTTC. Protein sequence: CSVATGLDGYTF.

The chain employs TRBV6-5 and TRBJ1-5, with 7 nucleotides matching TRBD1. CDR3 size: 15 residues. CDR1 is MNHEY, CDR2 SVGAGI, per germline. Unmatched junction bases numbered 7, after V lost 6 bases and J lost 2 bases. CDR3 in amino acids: CASSRDRVRNQPQHF. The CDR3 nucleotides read TGTGCCAGCAGCCGAGACAGGGTTCGCAATCAGCCCCAGCATTTT.

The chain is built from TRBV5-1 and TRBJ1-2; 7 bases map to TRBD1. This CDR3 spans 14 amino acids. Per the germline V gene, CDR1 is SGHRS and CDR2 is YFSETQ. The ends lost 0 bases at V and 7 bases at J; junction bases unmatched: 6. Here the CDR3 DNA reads TGCGCCAGCAGCTTGGAAAGACAGGGCATTGGCTACACCTTC. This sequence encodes CASSLERQGIGYTF.

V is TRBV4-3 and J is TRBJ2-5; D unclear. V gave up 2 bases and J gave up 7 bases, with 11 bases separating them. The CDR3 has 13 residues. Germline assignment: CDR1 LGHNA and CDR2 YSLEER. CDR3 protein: CASSQSAIATQYF. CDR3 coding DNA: TGCGCCAGCAGCCAAAGCGCCATCGCGACCCAGTACTTC.